Listed below are T cell receptor beta chains from one sample, sequenced in a study of T-cell reconstitution after alpha-beta-depleted transplantation in children. TCRdb reprocessed the PCR reads with MiXCR, giving one entry per CDR3 protein. Of 200,000 to 250,000 distinct CDR3 sequences in the sample, approximately 9.5% were seen once. The sample consisted of PBMCs from the stem cell graft donor, taken from the stem cell graft. All receptors come from a human donor who donated a stem cell graft to a child with acute lymphoblastic leukemia. Each CDR3 is given with its conserved first and last residue. Fields, in order: clone size, V gene, J gene, D gene, CDR3 protein, CDR3 DNA. A D gene is named only where the DNA matches it firmly. Clone size appears in some rows only: once, few, many, or a class for an expanded clone.

abundance: many; v_gene: TRBV10-2; j_gene: TRBJ2-1; d_gene: TRBD2; CDR3aa: CASSDGGASYNEQFF; CDR3nt: TGCGCCAGCAGTGACGGGGGGGCCTCCTACAATGAGCAGTTCTTC
abundance: few; v_gene: TRBV29-1; j_gene: TRBJ1-2; d_gene: TRBD1; CDR3aa: CSVVDTGANYGYTF; CDR3nt: TGCAGCGTTGTGGACACAGGGGCTAACTATGGCTACACCTTC
abundance: many; v_gene: TRBV6-6; j_gene: TRBJ1-1; d_gene: .; CDR3aa: CASSFYQDWNTEAFF; CDR3nt: TGTGCCAGCAGTTTCTACCAGGACTGGAACACTGAAGCTTTCTTT
abundance: .; v_gene: TRBV7-8; j_gene: TRBJ1-2; d_gene: TRBD1; CDR3aa: CASSLVGQGVHGYTF; CDR3nt: TGTGCCAGCAGCTTAGTCGGACAGGGGGTTCATGGCTACACCTTC
abundance: few; v_gene: TRBV12-3/TRBV12-4; j_gene: TRBJ1-1; d_gene: .; CDR3aa: CASSPHDGVVAFF; CDR3nt: TGTGCCAGCAGTCCCCATGATGGGGTGGTGGCTTTCTTT
abundance: .; v_gene: TRBV11-2; j_gene: TRBJ2-1; d_gene: .; CDR3aa: CASSPGRVEEQFF; CDR3nt: TGTGCCAGCAGCCCAGGAAGGGTAGAGGAGCAGTTCTTC
abundance: many; v_gene: TRBV7-8; j_gene: TRBJ2-2; d_gene: .; CDR3aa: CASSSRGVAGELFF; CDR3nt: TGTGCCAGCAGCTCGAGGGGGGTTGCCGGGGAGCTGTTTTTT
abundance: many; v_gene: TRBV20-1; j_gene: TRBJ2-5; d_gene: .; CDR3aa: CSARDRLAQETQYF; CDR3nt: TGCAGTGCTAGAGATCGGCTAGCCCAAGAGACCCAGTACTTC
abundance: .; v_gene: TRBV7-8; j_gene: TRBJ2-7; d_gene: .; CDR3aa: CASSLVRQGYEQYF; CDR3nt: TGTGCCAGCAGCTTAGTAAGGCAGGGGTACGAGCAGTACTTC
abundance: few; v_gene: TRBV5-1; j_gene: TRBJ2-1; d_gene: TRBD2; CDR3aa: CASSLSWGGAGNEQFF; CDR3nt: TGCGCCAGCAGCTTGTCTTGGGGCGGAGCGGGGAATGAGCAGTTCTTC
abundance: .; v_gene: TRBV6-5; j_gene: TRBJ1-1; d_gene: .; CDR3aa: CASSSSTQAVGWAFF; CDR3nt: TGTGCCAGCAGTTCCTCGACTCAAGCTGTGGGTTGGGCTTTCTTT
abundance: .; v_gene: TRBV2; j_gene: TRBJ2-2; d_gene: .; CDR3aa: CASSEALRGGELFF; CDR3nt: TGTGCCAGCAGTGAAGCGCTTCGGGGGGGGGAGCTGTTTTTT
abundance: few; v_gene: TRBV14; j_gene: TRBJ2-1; d_gene: .; CDR3aa: CASSQDLWGNEQFF; CDR3nt: TGTGCCAGCAGCCAAGATCTTTGGGGGAATGAGCAGTTCTTC
abundance: many; v_gene: TRBV6-2/TRBV6-3; j_gene: TRBJ2-7; d_gene: .; CDR3aa: CASSLWETYEQYF; CDR3nt: TGTGCCAGCAGTTTGTGGGAAACCTACGAGCAGTACTTC
abundance: many; v_gene: TRBV11-2; j_gene: TRBJ1-2; d_gene: .; CDR3aa: CASSPQTEQGYTF; CDR3nt: TGTGCCAGCAGCCCACAAACAGAGCAGGGCTACACCTTC
abundance: .; v_gene: TRBV18; j_gene: TRBJ2-4; d_gene: .; CDR3aa: CASSPFAGASKNIQYF; CDR3nt: TGTGCCAGCTCACCGTTTGCCGGGGCATCCAAAAACATTCAGTACTTC
abundance: few; v_gene: TRBV4-3; j_gene: TRBJ2-7; d_gene: TRBD2; CDR3aa: CASSQGGGFDEQYF; CDR3nt: TGCGCCAGCAGCCAAGGGGGGGGGTTTGACGAGCAGTACTTC